This T cell receptor beta chain was found in a study of response to subunit inactivated influenza vaccine. Study-wide findings and caveats: Authors suggested each seasonal influenza vaccination recruits few new T cells.

After removal of 4 bases from V and 7 bases from J, the junction contained 8 bases not matched to a gene. Germline V lookup: CDR1 SGHRS, CDR2 YFSETQ. This CDR3 region has 17 residues. At least ten counts were recorded for this clonotype. The antigen is not known. In TCRdb, the RT-PCR reads were re-called with MiXCR into one record per CDR3 protein. The data contain 700,000 to 800,000 distinct CDR3 sequences, about a fifth of them singletons. The chain employs TRBV5-1 and TRBJ2-1; 16 nucleotides agree with TRBD2. This receptor was identified in a man in his fifties who received an inactivated influenza vaccine. Sequenced material: PBMCs from blood, taken 5 to 6 days after vaccination. The CDR3 bases are TGCGCCAGCAGCACCGGGACTAGCGGGGGGGCGAAAAATGAGCAGTTCTTC. Amino acids: CASSTGTSGGAKNEQFF.